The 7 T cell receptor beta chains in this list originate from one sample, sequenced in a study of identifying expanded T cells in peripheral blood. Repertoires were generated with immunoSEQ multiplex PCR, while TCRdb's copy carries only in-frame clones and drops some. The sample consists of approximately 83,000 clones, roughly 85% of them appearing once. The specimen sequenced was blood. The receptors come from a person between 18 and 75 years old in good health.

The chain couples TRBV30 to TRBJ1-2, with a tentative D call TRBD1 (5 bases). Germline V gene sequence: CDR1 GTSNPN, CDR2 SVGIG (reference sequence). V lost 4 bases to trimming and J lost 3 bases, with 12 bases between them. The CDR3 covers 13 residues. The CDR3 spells CAWTYGGYYGYTF. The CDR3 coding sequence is TGTGCCTGGACTTACGGGGGGTACTATGGCTACACCTTC.

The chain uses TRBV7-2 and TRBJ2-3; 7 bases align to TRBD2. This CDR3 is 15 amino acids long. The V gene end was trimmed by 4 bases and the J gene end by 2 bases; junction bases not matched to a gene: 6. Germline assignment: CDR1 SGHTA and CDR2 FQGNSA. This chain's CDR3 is CASSSEAGPTDTQYF. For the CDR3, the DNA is TGTGCCAGCAGCTCCGAAGCGGGGCCCACAGATACGCAGTATTTT.

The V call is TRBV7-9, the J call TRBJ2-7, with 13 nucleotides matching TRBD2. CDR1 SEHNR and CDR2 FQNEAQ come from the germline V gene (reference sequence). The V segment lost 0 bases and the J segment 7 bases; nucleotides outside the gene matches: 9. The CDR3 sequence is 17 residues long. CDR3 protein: CASSLASGLAGLKEQYF. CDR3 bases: TGTGCCAGCAGCTTAGCGTCGGGACTAGCGGGGCTTAAGGAGCAGTACTTC.

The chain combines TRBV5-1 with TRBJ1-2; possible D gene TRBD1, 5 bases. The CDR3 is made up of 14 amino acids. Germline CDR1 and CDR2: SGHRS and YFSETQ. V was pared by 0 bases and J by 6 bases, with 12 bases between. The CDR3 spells CASSLAGGSDGYTF. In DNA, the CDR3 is TGCGCCAGCAGCTTGGCGGGGGGGTCGGATGGCTACACCTTC.

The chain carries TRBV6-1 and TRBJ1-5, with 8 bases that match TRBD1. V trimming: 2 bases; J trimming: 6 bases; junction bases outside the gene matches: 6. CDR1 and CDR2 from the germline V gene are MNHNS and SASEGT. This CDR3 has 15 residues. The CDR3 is CASSETFGTGQPQHF. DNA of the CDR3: TGTGCCAGCAGTGAAACTTTCGGGACAGGTCAGCCCCAGCATTTT.

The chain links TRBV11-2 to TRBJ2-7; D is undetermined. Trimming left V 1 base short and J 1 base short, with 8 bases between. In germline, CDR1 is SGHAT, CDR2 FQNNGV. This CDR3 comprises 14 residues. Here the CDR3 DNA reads TGTGCCAGCAGCTTAGGTCTCAGGTCCTACGAGCAGTACTTC. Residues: CASSLGLRSYEQYF.

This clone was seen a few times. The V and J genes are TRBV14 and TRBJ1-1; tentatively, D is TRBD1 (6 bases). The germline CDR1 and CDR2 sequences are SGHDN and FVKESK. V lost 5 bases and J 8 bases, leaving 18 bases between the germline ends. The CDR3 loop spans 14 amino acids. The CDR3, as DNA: TGTGCCAGCAGCGAGGACAGAAACTCAAGAGAAGCTTTCTTT. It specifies CASSEDRNSREAFF.